This is a list of T cell receptor beta chains from one sample in a study of cytomegalovirus exposure and HLA in healthy donors. Profiled with immunoSEQ multiplex PCR; TCRdb holds only in-frame clones, not every one. The sample has some 110,000 clones, less than 80% seen once; the top ten hold more than 9%. Sequenced material: PBMCs. The receptors come from a woman aged 45 to 65 in good health and CMV-seropositive. Each CDR3 is given with its conserved first and last residue. D genes are given only for firm matches. Clone sizes are given selectively: once, few, many, or a class where the clone is expanded.

V,D,size,J,CDR3,DNA
TRBV7-2,.,.,TRBJ2-5,CASSEGPGTQYF,TGTGCCAGCAGCGAGGGTCCCGGGACCCAGTACTTC
TRBV6-5,TRBD2,few,TRBJ2-7,CASTYGSGTASYEQYF,TGTGCCAGCACTTACGGTAGCGGGACGGCATCCTACGAGCAGTACTTC
TRBV15,.,.,TRBJ2-1,CATSRGSDSSYNEQFF,TGTGCCACCAGCAGAGGGTCTGACAGTTCCTACAATGAGCAGTTCTTC
TRBV5-1,TRBD2,.,TRBJ2-1,CASSLVGAGGYNEQFF,TGCGCCAGCAGCTTGGTCGGAGCGGGGGGGTACAATGAGCAGTTCTTC
TRBV18,TRBD2,.,TRBJ2-5,CASSPPAGGGQETQYF,TGTGCCAGCTCACCACCAGCAGGCGGGGGCCAAGAGACCCAGTACTTC
TRBV5-5,TRBD1,.,TRBJ2-7,CASSFNRGTYEQYF,TGTGCCAGCAGCTTCAACAGGGGAACCTACGAGCAGTACTTC
TRBV11-2,.,.,TRBJ1-1,CASSPTGNTEAFF,TGTGCCAGCAGCCCTACGGGGAACACTGAAGCTTTCTTT
TRBV12-5,.,.,TRBJ2-5,CASGLGGQGSWTQYF,TGTGCTAGTGGTTTAGGAGGGCAGGGCTCATGGACCCAGTACTTC
TRBV4-2,.,once,TRBJ2-5,CASSQDLVAEHQETQYF,TGTGCCAGCAGCCAAGATTTGGTAGCGGAACACCAAGAGACCCAGTACTTC
TRBV10-3,.,few,TRBJ2-1,CATRLQGEANEQFF,TGTGCCACCCGGCTACAGGGAGAGGCCAATGAGCAGTTCTTC
TRBV19,TRBD1,.,TRBJ1-1,CASGKNRGAGWMNTEAFF,TGTGCCAGTGGAAAGAACAGGGGAGCGGGTTGGATGAACACTGAAGCTTTCTTT
TRBV28,TRBD1,once,TRBJ1-2,CASSQTGTGAFYGYTF,TGTGCCAGCAGCCAGACCGGGACAGGGGCCTTCTATGGCTACACCTTC
TRBV7-9,.,.,TRBJ2-5,CASNSGLRWETQYF,TGTGCCAGCAACAGTGGACTTCGGTGGGAGACCCAGTACTTC
TRBV2,TRBD2,few,TRBJ2-1,CASRRREDEQFF,TGTGCCAGCAGAAGACGGGAGGATGAGCAGTTCTTC
TRBV7-8,TRBD2,once,TRBJ2-1,CASRRDSGTSGGVRFF,TGTGCCAGCAGGCGAGATTCCGGGACTAGCGGGGGGGTGAGGTTCTTC
TRBV27,.,.,TRBJ1-2,CASSLRQSYGYTF,TGTGCCAGCAGTTTAAGACAGTCCTATGGCTACACCTTC
TRBV10-3,.,few,TRBJ2-7,CAISESVVGGLSYEQYF,TGTGCCATCAGTGAGTCGGTTGTGGGCGGGCTCTCCTACGAGCAGTACTTC
TRBV1,.,.,TRBJ1-1,CTSSQQDRGRTEAFF,TGCACCAGCAGCCAACAGGACAGGGGCAGGACTGAAGCTTTCTTT
TRBV18,TRBD2,.,TRBJ2-1,CASSPQSGGHYNEQFF,TGTGCCAGCTCACCACAGAGCGGGGGACATTACAATGAGCAGTTCTTC
TRBV4-3,.,.,TRBJ2-1,CASRTFQGSYNEQFF,TGCGCCAGCCGTACCTTTCAGGGCTCCTACAATGAGCAGTTCTTC
TRBV15,TRBD1,.,TRBJ2-7,CATSGVNRGHEQYF,TGTGCCACCAGCGGGGTTAACAGGGGCCACGAGCAGTACTTC
TRBV11-1,.,.,TRBJ2-7,CASSLDRSYEQYF,TGTGCCAGCAGCTTAGACAGGTCATACGAGCAGTACTTC
TRBV5-1,TRBD2,.,TRBJ2-3,CASSSGLAERGDTQYF,TGCGCCAGCAGCTCCGGACTAGCGGAGCGGGGAGATACGCAGTATTTT
TRBV7-9,.,.,TRBJ1-3,CASSLGPRRNTIYF,TGTGCCAGCAGCTTAGGCCCCCGGAGGAACACCATATATTTT
TRBV4-2,.,.,TRBJ1-2,CASSQEDRFNQGYTF,TGTGCCAGCAGCCAAGAGGACAGATTCAATCAGGGCTACACCTTC
TRBV25-1,.,.,TRBJ1-1,CASSGLGAASPSTEAFF,TGTGCCAGCAGTGGCCTAGGGGCTGCTTCACCGAGCACTGAAGCTTTCTTT
TRBV30,.,.,TRBJ1-1,CAWRHKGDTEAFF,TGTGCCTGGAGACACAAGGGGGACACTGAAGCTTTCTTT